The 8 T cell receptor beta chains presented below share a single source sample, sequenced in a study of beta chain features in type 1 diabetes. Study-wide results and limits: Shorter TCRB CDR3s, moderately but significantly so, marked every one of the four CD4+ subsets in Type 1 diabetes patients.

Sequencing targeted expressed TCRB transcripts, as all isolated RNA had been reverse transcribed. Using immunoSEQ multiplex PCR, the repertoire was profiled, and TCRdb retains in-frame clones only, with some absent. The data show 400,000 or so clones, over 8.5% seen once. These receptors' targets are unknown. Sequencing used central memory CD4+ T cells from blood. These receptor sequences come from a young man with type 1 diabetes.

This clone has just a few counts. This chain joins TRBV15 and TRBJ2-2, with D unresolved. Trimming pared 0 bases from V and 0 bases from J, leaving 8 bases between. The CDR3 is made up of 16 amino acids. Per the germline V gene, CDR1 is LNHNV and CDR2 is YYDKDF (reference sequence). The CDR3 region is CATSRDRRSNTGELFF. CDR3 sequence (DNA): TGTGCCACCAGCAGAGATCGACGCTCGAACACCGGGGAGCTGTTTTTT.

As to this clone: Other DNA sequences in the sample encode the same CDR3. This chain uses TRBV30 with TRBJ2-5, with TRBD1 matching 7 bases. CDR3 size: 12 residues. J was trimmed by 5 bases and V by 0 bases; bases with no gene match: 0. Germline lookup yields CDR1 GTSNPN and CDR2 SVGIG (reference sequence). The CDR3 reads CAWSVGGETQYF. CDR3 nucleotides: TGTGCCTGGAGTGTAGGGGGCGAGACCCAGTACTTC.

V is TRBV4-3 and J is TRBJ1-1; D gene uncertain. V lost 4 bases, J lost 0 bases, and 15 bases lay in between. CDR1 LGHNA and CDR2 YSLEER come from the germline V gene. The CDR3 is 16 residues long. In nucleotides, the CDR3 is TGCGCCAGCAGCCTCGGACTGGGCAATATGAACACTGAAGCTTTCTTT. Its translation is CASSLGLGNMNTEAFF.

In regard to this clone: The same CDR3 is also encoded by other DNA sequences in this sample. This chain connects TRBV4-3 to TRBJ1-5; no reliable D call. The CDR3 is 14 residues long. The germline V gene has CDR1 LGHNA and CDR2 YSLEER. The V end lost 0 bases, the J end lost 1 base, and 4 bases lay between the germline ends. The CDR3 here is CASSQELSNQPQHF. The DNA of the CDR3 is TGCGCCAGCAGCCAAGAGCTCAGCAATCAGCCCCAGCATTTT.

This clone was counted at least ten times. The sample contains more than one DNA sequence encoding this CDR3. The CDR3 DNA sequence: TGTGCCAGCAGTGAAATCGGAGGGGAGACCCAGTACTTC. Its protein product is CASSEIGGETQYF. The rearrangement joins TRBV2 to TRBJ2-5, with a weak D call TRBD2 (6 bases). The CDR3 length is 13 residues. Germline CDR1 and CDR2: SNHLY and FYNNEI. The ends were cut back, 2 bases at V and 5 bases at J, with 9 bases in the middle.

This clone was seen a handful of times. The V call is TRBV7-3, the J call TRBJ1-2, with D uncertain. Germline V gene data show CDR1 as SGHTA and CDR2 as FQGTGA. Trimming shortened V by 2 bases and J by 4 bases, and 11 bases separated the two germline ends. The CDR3 is 14 residues long. CDR3 amino acids: CASSLEGAAYGYTF. CDR3 DNA sequence: TGTGCCAGCAGCTTAGAAGGTGCGGCCTATGGCTACACCTTC.

This clone appeared a few times. The J gene is TRBJ1-1, the V gene TRBV11-2, with D unclear. Trimming stripped 5 bases from V and 0 bases from J, with 7 bases between. The CDR3 runs 13 residues. Germline V gene sequence: CDR1 SGHAT, CDR2 FQNNGV. Here the CDR3 reads CASSPTVNTEAFF. The CDR3 DNA reads TGTGCCAGCAGCCCTACAGTGAACACTGAAGCTTTCTTT.

This clone has more than one count but fewer than ten. In nucleotides, the CDR3 is TGTGCCAGCAGCTTAGGCCTTGGACCCGCCACAGATACGCAGTATTTT. Its translation is CASSLGLGPATDTQYF. The chain joins TRBV13 to TRBJ2-3; D gene unclear. CDR1 PRHDT and CDR2 FYEKMQ come from the germline V gene (reference sequence). The V end lost 0 bases, the J end lost 2 bases, and 12 bases lay between the germline ends. This CDR3 has 16 residues.